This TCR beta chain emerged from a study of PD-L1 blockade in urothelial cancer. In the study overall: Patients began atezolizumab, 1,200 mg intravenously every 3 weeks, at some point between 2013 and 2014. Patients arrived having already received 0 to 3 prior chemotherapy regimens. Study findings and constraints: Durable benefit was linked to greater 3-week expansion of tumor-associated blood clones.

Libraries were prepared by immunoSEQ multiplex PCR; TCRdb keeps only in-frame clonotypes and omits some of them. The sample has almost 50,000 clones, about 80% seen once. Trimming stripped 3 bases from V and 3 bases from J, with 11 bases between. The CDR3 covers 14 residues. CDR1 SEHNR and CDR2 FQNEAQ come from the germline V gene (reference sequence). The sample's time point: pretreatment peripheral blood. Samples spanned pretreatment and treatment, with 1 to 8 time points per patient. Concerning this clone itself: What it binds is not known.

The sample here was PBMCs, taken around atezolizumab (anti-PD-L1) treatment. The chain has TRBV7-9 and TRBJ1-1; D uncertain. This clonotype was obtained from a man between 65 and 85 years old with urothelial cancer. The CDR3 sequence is CASSFGVRDTEAFF. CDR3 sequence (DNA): TGTGCCAGCAGCTTCGGGGTGCGGGACACTGAAGCTTTCTTT.